The 22 T cell receptor beta chains in this list originate from one sample, sequenced in a study of cytomegalovirus exposure and HLA in healthy donors. PCR amplification relied on 60 Vbeta primers (plus 13 Jbeta primers). Assay used: immunoSEQ multiplex PCR; TCRdb lists only in-frame clones, some missing. The sample shows roughly 40,000 clones, 50% to 55% of them seen only once. Material: PBMCs. The receptors here all came from a human donor in good health.

This clone came up once. The CDR3 loop reads CASSPDREPYEQYF. As DNA, the CDR3 is TGTGCCAGCAGCCCGGACAGGGAACCCTACGAGCAGTACTTC. The chain uses TRBV7-2 and TRBJ2-7; 8 bases map to TRBD1. The V gene's germline CDR1 is SGHTA and CDR2 FQGNSA. Germline trimming cut 5 bases from V and 2 bases from J; bases unmatched to any gene: 5. The CDR3 contains 14 residues. Complete variable domain (other parts from reference TRBV7-2 and TRBJ2-7): GAGVSQSPSNKVTEKGKDVELRCDPISGHTALYWYRQSLGQGLEFLIYFQGNSAPDKSGLPSDRFSAERTGGSVSTLTIQRTQQEDSAVYLCASSPDREPYEQYFGPGTRLTVT.

This clone was counted only a few times. The gene calls are TRBV5-1 and TRBJ2-3; TRBD2 aligns across 12 bases. The germline CDR1 and CDR2 sequences are SGHRS and YFSETQ. The V and J ends lost 6 bases and 3 bases, in that order; junction bases with no gene match: 8. The CDR3 sequence is 16 residues long. This CDR3 reads CASTSRLAGETDTQYF. CDR3 in DNA: TGCGCCAGCACCTCTCGACTAGCGGGAGAAACAGATACGCAGTATTTT.

This clone was detected only a few times. V and J are TRBV19 and TRBJ1-5, with D perhaps TRBD1 (5 bases). In germline, CDR1 is LNHDA, CDR2 SQIVND (reference sequence). The CDR3 extends over 18 amino acids. Trimming took 3 bases from V and 7 from J, leaving 25 bases between them. Here the CDR3 reads CASSIGRSRQGGSQPQHF. Here the CDR3 DNA reads TGTGCCAGTAGTATCGGTAGATCTCGGCAGGGAGGATCCCAGCCCCAGCATTTT. Filled out from reference TRBV19 and TRBJ1-5, the complete variable domain reads DGGITQSPKYLFRKEGQNVTLSCEQNLNHDAMYWYRQDPGQGLRLIYYSQIVNDFQKGDIAEGYSVSREKKESFPLTVTSAQKNPTAFYLCASSIGRSRQGGSQPQHFGDGTRLSIL.

This CDR3 is CASSVSRPGLTPGEQYF. Here the CDR3 DNA reads TGCGCCAGCAGCGTTAGCCGACCGGGACTGACACCTGGGGAGCAGTACTTC. This chain connects TRBV5-1 to TRBJ2-7, with D possibly being TRBD2 (6 bases). Trimming pared 4 bases from V and 7 bases from J, leaving 27 bases between. The CDR3 has 17 residues. CDR1 SGHRS and CDR2 YFSETQ come from the germline V gene. The full variable domain, completed using reference TRBV5-1 and TRBJ2-7, is KAGVTQTPRYLIKTRGQQVTLSCSPISGHRSVSWYQQTPGQGLQFLFEYFSETQRNKGNFPGRFSGRQFSNSRSEMNVSTLELGDSALYLCASSVSRPGLTPGEQYFGPGTRLTVT.

This clone turned up a few times. This sequence joins TRBV9 and TRBJ2-7; D is uncertain. V lost 1 base and J lost 0, with 11 bases in between. CDR1 is SGDLS, CDR2 YYNGEE, per germline. The CDR3 is 15 residues long. The CDR3 protein is CASSVPQCLSYEQYF. CDR3 bases: TGTGCCAGCAGCGTACCACAGTGCCTCTCCTACGAGCAGTACTTC.

V and J are TRBV14 and TRBJ2-1; tentatively, D is TRBD1 (6 bases). V was shortened by 10 bases and J by 5 bases, with 21 bases between the two germline ends. This CDR3 has 15 amino acids. The germline gives CDR1 SGHDN, CDR2 FVKESK. Here the CDR3 DNA reads TGTGCCACCACTCGCGACAGGTTCGTGGACAATGAGCAGTTCTTC. Encoded protein: CATTRDRFVDNEQFF.

The chain joins TRBV29-1 to TRBJ1-1; TRBD1 matches at 8 bases. V lost 4 bases, J lost 1 base, and 5 bases stayed unmatched. The CDR3 extends over 14 amino acids. Germline CDR1 and CDR2: SQVTM and ANQGSEA. CDR3 DNA sequence: TGCAGCGTTGTCAGGACAGGGTGGAACACTGAAGCTTTCTTT. This gives the protein CSVVRTGWNTEAFF. Combining the CDR3 with reference TRBV29-1 and TRBJ1-1 gives the whole variable domain SAVISQKPSRDICQRGTSLTIQCQVDSQVTMMFWYRQQPGQSLTLIATANQGSEATYESGFVIDKFPISRPNLTFSTLTVSNMSPEDSSIYLCSVVRTGWNTEAFFGQGTRLTVV.

V and J are TRBV5-1 and TRBJ2-2, with a weak D call TRBD1 (5 bases). V was shortened by 4 bases and J by 5 bases, with 15 bases between the two germline ends. This CDR3 is built from 15 residues. Per germline, CDR1 SGHRS and CDR2 YFSETQ. CDR3 sequence reads: CASSPLIAGTGELFF. The CDR3 bases are TGCGCCAGCAGCCCACTAATCGCAGGGACCGGGGAGCTGTTTTTT.

Concerning this clone itself: In the same sample, other DNA sequences code for this CDR3. The rearrangement uses TRBV6-5 and TRBJ1-5; D is perhaps TRBD1 (6 bases). V lost 2 bases and J lost 0, with 11 bases in between. The length of the CDR3 is 16 residues. Germline assignment: CDR1 MNHEY and CDR2 SVGAGI. DNA for the CDR3: TGTGCCAGCAGTTACAGCGCAGGGGCTAGCAATCAGCCCCAGCATTTT. This gives the protein CASSYSAGASNQPQHF.

This clone was seen a handful of times. V gene TRBV2 combines with J gene TRBJ1-6; no definite D call. The germline V gene encodes CDR1 SNHLY and CDR2 FYNNEI. The CDR3 contains 13 residues. V lost 5 bases, J lost 5 bases, and 7 bases lay in between. The CDR3 region is CASSPPDNSPLHF. The CDR3 DNA reads as TGTGCCAGCAGTCCCCCCGATAATTCACCCCTCCACTTT.

In this sample, this clone turned up once. The rearrangement uses TRBV7-9 and TRBJ2-7, with 10 bases that match TRBD1. CDR3 length equals 14 residues. Per the germline V gene, CDR1 is SEHNR and CDR2 is FQNEAQ (reference sequence). After removal of 4 bases from V and 3 bases from J, the junction contained 3 bases not matched to a gene. Written as DNA, the CDR3 is TGTGCCAGCAGCTATGGGACAGGGGTCTACGAGCAGTACTTC. Residues: CASSYGTGVYEQYF.

In its sample, this clone was seen a few times. This rearrangement joins TRBV20-1 to TRBJ2-3; D gene ambiguous. The germline gives CDR1 DFQATT, CDR2 SNEGSKA (reference sequence). CDR3 size: 9 residues. CDR3 in amino acids: CTTPDTQYF. As DNA, the CDR3 is TGCACAACACCAGATACGCAGTATTTT.

Comment on this clone: The sample carries other DNA sequences with the same CDR3. This sequence joins TRBV11-2 and TRBJ2-5; D unclear. Trimming cost V 4 bases and J 3 bases, with 9 bases left between them. CDR1 is SGHAT and CDR2 is FQNNGV in the germline V gene. CDR3 length: 13 residues. This CDR3 is CASSYTGEETQYF. CDR3 sequence (DNA): TGTGCCAGCAGCTATACCGGAGAAGAGACCCAGTACTTC.

The chain recombines TRBV11-1 with TRBJ2-1; D is undetermined. Germline CDR1 reads SGHAT; CDR2 reads FQDESV (reference sequence). Deletions cut 4 bases from V and 7 bases from J, with 8 bases between. This CDR3 contains 12 residues. CDR3 in DNA: TGTGCCAGCAGCTCCCAGGCGAATGAGCAGTTCTTC. Amino acid sequence: CASSSQANEQFF.

This clone was recorded a few times. The chain is built from TRBV6-5 and TRBJ1-2; D remains ambiguous. V dropped 4 bases and J dropped 4 bases, with 10 bases sitting between them. In germline, CDR1 is MNHEY, CDR2 SVGAGI. CDR3 length equals 13 residues. CDR3 nucleotides: TGTGCCAGCAGTTGGGGAGGTCGCTATGGCTACACCTTC. This sequence encodes CASSWGGRYGYTF.

The CDR3 DNA reads TGTGCCTGGGACAGGGGGATGAACACTGAAGCTTTCTTT. This encodes CAWDRGMNTEAFF. This rearrangement joins TRBV30 to TRBJ1-1; 9 nucleotides line up with TRBD1. The CDR3 has 13 amino acids. V dropped 5 bases and J dropped 0; count of bases not matched to a gene: 1. Germline CDR1 and CDR2: GTSNPN and SVGIG (reference sequence).

The chain couples TRBV19 to TRBJ2-1; weak D call: TRBD1 (5 bases). Germline-derived CDR1 and CDR2 are LNHDA and SQIVND (reference sequence). This CDR3 has 13 residues. Trimming removed 11 bases at V and 5 bases at J, with 16 bases between. The CDR3 DNA reads as TGTGCCTCTTTGGGGCCGGCCCACAATGAGCAGTTCTTC. It codes for CASLGPAHNEQFF.

This clone was seen a few times. The J gene is TRBJ2-7, the V gene TRBV4-2; TRBD2 matches at 7 bases. J was trimmed by 4 bases and V by 5 bases; bases with no gene match: 5. CDR1 and CDR2 (germline): LGHNA, YNFKEQ. The CDR3 has 13 amino acids. The CDR3 region is CASSFGTTYEQYF. CDR3 bases: TGTGCCAGCAGCTTCGGGACTACATACGAGCAGTACTTC.

J is TRBJ2-7 and V is TRBV4-1; 10 nucleotides agree with TRBD1. This CDR3 contains 15 residues. The V and J ends lost 4 bases and 7 bases, in that order; junction bases with no gene match: 10. The germline V gene has CDR1 MGHRA and CDR2 YSYEKL. CDR3 nucleotide sequence: TGCGCCAGCAGCCCAGCGGACAGGGGGTCGGGAGAGCAGTACTTC. Encoded protein: CASSPADRGSGEQYF.

The chain has TRBV6-6 and TRBJ1-5; D remains ambiguous. V shed 6 bases and J shed 0 bases, with 6 bases lying between them. CDR1 and CDR2 from the germline V gene are MNHNY and SVGAGI (reference sequence). This CDR3 spans 13 amino acids. The CDR3 protein is CASRLDSNQPQHF. In nucleotides, the CDR3 is TGTGCCAGCAGACTTGATAGCAATCAGCCCCAGCATTTT.

The J gene is TRBJ2-1, the V gene TRBV4-3, with TRBD2 identical over 14 bases. This CDR3 has 18 residues. Germline V gives CDR1 LGHNA, CDR2 YSLEER. The V gene end was trimmed by 1 base and the J gene end by 1 base; junction bases not matched to a gene: 3. The CDR3 DNA reads TGCGCCAGCAGCCAAGGGACTAGCGGGAGGCGATCCTACAATGAGCAGTTCTTC. Translating gives CASSQGTSGRRSYNEQFF.

V usage is TRBV6-5 and J usage is TRBJ1-1, with D unclear. The CDR3 runs to 11 residues. The ends were cut back, 5 bases at V and 7 bases at J, with 8 bases in the middle. The V gene's germline CDR1 is MNHEY and CDR2 SVGAGI. CDR3 DNA sequence: TGTGCCAGCAGTCGCCTAGGTGAAGCTTTCTTT. It encodes CASSRLGEAFF.